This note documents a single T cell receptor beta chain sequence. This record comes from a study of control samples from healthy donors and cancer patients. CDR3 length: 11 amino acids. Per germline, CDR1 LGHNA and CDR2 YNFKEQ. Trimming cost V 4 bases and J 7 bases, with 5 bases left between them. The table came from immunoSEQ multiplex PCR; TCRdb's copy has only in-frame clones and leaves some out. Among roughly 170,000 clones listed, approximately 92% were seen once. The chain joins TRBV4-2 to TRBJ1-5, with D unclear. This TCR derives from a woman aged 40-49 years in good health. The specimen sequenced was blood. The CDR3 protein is CASSPGQPQHF. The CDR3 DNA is TGTGCCAGCAGCCCGGGACAGCCCCAGCATTTT.